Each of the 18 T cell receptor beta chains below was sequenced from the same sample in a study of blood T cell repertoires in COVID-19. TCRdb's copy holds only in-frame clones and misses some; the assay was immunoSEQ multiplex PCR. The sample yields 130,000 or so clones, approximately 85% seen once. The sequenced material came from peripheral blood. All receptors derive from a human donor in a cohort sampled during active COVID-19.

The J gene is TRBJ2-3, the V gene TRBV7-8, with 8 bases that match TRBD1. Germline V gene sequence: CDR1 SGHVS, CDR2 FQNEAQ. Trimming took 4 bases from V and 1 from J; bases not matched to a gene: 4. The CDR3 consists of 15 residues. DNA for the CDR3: TGTGCCAGCAGCTCGACAGGGGCGGGCACAGATACGCAGTATTTT. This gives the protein CASSSTGAGTDTQYF.

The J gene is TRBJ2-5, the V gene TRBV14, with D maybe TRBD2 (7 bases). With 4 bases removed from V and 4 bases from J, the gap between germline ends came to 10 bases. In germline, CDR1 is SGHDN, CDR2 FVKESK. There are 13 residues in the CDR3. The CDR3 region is CASSLGGRETQYF. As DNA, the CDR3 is TGTGCCAGCAGCCTGGGGGGGCGAGAGACCCAGTACTTC.

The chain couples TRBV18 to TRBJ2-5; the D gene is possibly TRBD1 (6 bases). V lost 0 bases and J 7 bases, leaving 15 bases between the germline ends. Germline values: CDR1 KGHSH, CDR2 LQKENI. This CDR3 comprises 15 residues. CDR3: CASSPPPTGFGTQYF. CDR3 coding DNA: TGTGCCAGCTCACCACCGCCGACAGGATTTGGGACCCAGTACTTC.

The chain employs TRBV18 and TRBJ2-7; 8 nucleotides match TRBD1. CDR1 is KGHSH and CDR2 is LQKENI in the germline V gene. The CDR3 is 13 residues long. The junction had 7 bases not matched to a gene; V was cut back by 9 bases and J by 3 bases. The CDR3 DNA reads TGTGCCAGTTCGACAGGGGATAACTACGAGCAGTACTTC. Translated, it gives CASSTGDNYEQYF.

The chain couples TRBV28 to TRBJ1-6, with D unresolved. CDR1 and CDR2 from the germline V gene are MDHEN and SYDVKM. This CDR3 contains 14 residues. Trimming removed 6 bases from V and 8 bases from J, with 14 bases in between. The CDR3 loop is CASSPPRHHSPLHF. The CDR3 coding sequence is TGTGCCAGCAGCCCCCCCCGACATCATTCACCCCTCCACTTT.

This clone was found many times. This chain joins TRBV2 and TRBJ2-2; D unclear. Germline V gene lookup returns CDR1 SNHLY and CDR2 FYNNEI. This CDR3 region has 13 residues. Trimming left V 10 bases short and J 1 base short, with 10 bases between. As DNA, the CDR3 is TGTGCCAACCAGACTTTGAACACCGGGGAGCTGTTTTTT. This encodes CANQTLNTGELFF.

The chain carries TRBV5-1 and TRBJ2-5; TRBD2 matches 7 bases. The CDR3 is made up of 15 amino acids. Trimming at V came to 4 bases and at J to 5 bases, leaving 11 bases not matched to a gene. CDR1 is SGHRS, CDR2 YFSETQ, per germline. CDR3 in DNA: TGCGCCAGCAGCCCCTTCGGGGAGGGGCGCGAGACCCAGTACTTC. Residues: CASSPFGEGRETQYF. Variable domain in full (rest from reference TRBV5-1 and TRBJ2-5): KAGVTQTPRYLIKTRGQQVTLSCSPISGHRSVSWYQQTPGQGLQFLFEYFSETQRNKGNFPGRFSGRQFSNSRSEMNVSTLELGDSALYLCASSPFGEGRETQYFGPGTRLLVL.

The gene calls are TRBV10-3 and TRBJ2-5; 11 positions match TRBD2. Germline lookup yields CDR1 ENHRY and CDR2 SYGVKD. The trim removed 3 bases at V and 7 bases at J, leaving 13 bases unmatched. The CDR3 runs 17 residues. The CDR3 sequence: CAISDATSGGPGGTQYF. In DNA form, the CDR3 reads TGTGCCATCAGTGACGCTACTAGCGGGGGTCCGGGTGGGACCCAGTACTTC.

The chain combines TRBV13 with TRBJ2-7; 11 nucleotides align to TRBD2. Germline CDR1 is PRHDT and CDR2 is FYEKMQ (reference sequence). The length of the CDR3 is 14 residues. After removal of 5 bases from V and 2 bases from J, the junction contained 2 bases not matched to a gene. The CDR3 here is CASSTSGGPYEQYF. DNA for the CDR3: TGTGCCAGCAGCACTAGCGGGGGCCCCTACGAGCAGTACTTC.

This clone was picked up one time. The CDR3 protein is CAWSSLSTDTQYF. DNA of the CDR3: TGTGCCTGGAGTAGCTTGAGCACAGATACGCAGTATTTT. This rearrangement joins TRBV30 to TRBJ2-3; no clear D gene. Trimming shortened V by 2 bases and J by 0 bases, and 6 bases separated the two germline ends. Germline V lookup: CDR1 GTSNPN, CDR2 SVGIG (reference sequence). This CDR3 region has 13 residues. Based on the CDR3 plus reference TRBV30 and TRBJ2-3, the full variable domain is SQTIHQWPATLVQPVGSPLSLECTVEGTSNPNLYWYRQAAGRGLQLLFYSVGIGQISSEVPQNLSASRPQDRQFILSSKKLLLSDSGFYLCAWSSLSTDTQYFGPGTRLTVL.

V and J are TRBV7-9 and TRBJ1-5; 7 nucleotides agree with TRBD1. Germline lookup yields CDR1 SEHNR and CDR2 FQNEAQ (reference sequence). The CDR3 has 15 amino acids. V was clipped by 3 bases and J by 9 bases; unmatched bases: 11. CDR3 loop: CASSFSTGIEGPQHF. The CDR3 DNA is TGTGCCAGCAGCTTTTCGACAGGGATTGAGGGGCCCCAGCATTTT.

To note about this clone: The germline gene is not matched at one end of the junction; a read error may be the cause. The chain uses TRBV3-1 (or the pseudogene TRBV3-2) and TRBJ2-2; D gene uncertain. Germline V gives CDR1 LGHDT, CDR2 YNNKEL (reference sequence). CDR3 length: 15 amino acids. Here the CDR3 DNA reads TGTGCCAGCAGCCAACAGGTGACGAACGCCGGGGAGCTGTTTTTT. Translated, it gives CASSQQVTNAGELFF.

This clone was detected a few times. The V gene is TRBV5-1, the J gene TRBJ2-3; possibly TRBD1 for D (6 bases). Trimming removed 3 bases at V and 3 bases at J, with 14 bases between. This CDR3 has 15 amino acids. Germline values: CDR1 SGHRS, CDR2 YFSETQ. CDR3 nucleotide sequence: TGCGCCAGCAGCTGGACGGACAGTTTTACAGATACGCAGTATTTT. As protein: CASSWTDSFTDTQYF.

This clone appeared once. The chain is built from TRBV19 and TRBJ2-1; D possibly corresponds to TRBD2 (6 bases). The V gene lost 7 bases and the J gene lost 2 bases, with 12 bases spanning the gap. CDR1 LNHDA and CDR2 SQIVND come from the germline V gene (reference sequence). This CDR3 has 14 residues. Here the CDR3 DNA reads TGTGCCAGTAATATTGGAGGGGCCTACAATGAGCAGTTCTTC. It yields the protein CASNIGGAYNEQFF.

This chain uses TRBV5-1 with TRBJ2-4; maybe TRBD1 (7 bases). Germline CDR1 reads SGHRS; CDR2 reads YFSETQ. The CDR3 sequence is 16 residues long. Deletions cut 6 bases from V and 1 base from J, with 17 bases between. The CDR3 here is CASNFRGASAKNIQYF. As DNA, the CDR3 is TGCGCCAGCAACTTCAGGGGGGCTTCGGCCAAAAACATTCAGTACTTC.

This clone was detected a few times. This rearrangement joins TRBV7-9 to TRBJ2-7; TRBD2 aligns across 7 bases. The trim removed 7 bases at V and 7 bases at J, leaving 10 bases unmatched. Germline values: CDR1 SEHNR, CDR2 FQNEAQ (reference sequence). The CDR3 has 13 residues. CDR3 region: CASIPDSGGEQYF. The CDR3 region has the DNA TGTGCCAGCATCCCGGACTCCGGGGGGGAGCAGTACTTC.

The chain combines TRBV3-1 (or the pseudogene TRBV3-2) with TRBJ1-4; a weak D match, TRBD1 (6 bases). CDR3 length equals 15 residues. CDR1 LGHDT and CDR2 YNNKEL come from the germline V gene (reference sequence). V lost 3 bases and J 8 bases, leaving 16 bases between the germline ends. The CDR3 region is CASSQTGTPREKLFF. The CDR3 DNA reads TGTGCCAGCAGCCAGACCGGGACACCCCGAGAAAAACTGTTTTTT.

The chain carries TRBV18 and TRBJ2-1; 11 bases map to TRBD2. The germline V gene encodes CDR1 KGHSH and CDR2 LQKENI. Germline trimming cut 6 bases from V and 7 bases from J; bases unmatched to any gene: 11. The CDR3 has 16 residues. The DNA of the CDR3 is TGTGCCAGCTCTCCTCCTAGACTAGCGGGGCTTAATGAGCAGTTCTTC. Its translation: CASSPPRLAGLNEQFF.